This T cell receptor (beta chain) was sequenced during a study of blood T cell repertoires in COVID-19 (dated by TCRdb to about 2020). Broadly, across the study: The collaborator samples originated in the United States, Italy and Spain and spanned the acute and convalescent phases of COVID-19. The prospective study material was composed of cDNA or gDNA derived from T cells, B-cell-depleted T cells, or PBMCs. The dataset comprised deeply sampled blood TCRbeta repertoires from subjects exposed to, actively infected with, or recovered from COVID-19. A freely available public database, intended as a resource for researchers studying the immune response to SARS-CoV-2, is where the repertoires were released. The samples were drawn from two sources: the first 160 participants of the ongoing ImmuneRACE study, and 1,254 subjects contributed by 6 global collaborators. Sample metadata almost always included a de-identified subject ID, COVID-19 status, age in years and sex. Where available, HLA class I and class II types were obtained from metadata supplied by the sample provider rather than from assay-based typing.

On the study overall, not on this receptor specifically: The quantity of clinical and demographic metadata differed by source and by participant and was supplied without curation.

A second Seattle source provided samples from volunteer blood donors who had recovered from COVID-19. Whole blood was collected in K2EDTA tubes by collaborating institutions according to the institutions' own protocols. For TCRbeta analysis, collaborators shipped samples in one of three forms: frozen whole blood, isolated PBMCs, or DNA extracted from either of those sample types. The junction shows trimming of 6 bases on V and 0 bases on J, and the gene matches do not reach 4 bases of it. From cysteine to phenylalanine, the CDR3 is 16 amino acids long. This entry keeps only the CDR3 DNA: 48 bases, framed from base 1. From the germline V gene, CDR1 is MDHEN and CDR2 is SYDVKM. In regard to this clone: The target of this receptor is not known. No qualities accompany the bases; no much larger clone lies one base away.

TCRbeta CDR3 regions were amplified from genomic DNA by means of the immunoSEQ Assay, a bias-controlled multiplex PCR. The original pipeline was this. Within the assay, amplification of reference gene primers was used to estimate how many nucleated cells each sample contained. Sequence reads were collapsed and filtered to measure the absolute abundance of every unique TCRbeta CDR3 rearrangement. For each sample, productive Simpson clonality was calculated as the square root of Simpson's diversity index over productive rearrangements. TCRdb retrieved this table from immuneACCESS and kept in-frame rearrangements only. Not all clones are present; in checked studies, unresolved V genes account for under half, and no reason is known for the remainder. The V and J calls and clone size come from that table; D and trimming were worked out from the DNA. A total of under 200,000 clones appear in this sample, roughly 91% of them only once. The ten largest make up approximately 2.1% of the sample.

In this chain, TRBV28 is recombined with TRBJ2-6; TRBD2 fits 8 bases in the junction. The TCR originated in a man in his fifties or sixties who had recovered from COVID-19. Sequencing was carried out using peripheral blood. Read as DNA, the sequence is TGTGCCAGCAGCCGGGGGGGAGTCTCTGGGGCCAACGTCCTGACTTTC. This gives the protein CASSRGGVSGANVLTF.